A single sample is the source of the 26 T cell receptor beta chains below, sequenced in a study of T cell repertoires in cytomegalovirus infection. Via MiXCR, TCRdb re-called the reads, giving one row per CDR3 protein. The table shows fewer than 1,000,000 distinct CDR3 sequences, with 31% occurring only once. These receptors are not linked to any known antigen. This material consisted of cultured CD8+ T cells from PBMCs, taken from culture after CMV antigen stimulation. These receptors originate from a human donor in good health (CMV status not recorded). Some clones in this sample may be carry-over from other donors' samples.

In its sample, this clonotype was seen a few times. As DNA, the CDR3 is TGTGCCAGCAGGTCATATTCTGGAGAGACCCAGTACTTC. It codes for CASRSYSGETQYF. The J gene is TRBJ2-5, the V gene TRBV12-3 or TRBV12-4; D gene unclear. The CDR3 length is 13 residues. Trimming pared 6 bases from V and 4 bases from J, leaving 12 bases between.

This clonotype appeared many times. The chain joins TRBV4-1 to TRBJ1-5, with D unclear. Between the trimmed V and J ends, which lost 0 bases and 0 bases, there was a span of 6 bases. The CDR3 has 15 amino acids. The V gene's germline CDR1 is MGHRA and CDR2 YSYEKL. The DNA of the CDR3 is TGCGCCAGCAGCCAAGAACAGATTAGCAATCAGCCCCAGCATTTT. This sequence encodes CASSQEQISNQPQHF.

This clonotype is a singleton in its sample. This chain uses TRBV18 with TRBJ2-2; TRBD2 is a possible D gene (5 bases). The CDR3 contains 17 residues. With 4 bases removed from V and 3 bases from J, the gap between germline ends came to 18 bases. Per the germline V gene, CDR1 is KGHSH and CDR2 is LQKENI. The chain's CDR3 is CASSLDEGGRYTGELFF. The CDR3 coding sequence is TGTGCCAGCTCACTCGACGAGGGTGGTCGGTACACCGGGGAGCTGTTTTTT.

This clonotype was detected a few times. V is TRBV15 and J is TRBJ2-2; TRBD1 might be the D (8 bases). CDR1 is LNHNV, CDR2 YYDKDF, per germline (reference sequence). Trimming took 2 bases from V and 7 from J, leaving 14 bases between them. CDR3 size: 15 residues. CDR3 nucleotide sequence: TGTGCCACCAGCAGAAACAGGGGGAGGGGCGGGGAGCTGTTTTTT. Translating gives CATSRNRGRGGELFF.

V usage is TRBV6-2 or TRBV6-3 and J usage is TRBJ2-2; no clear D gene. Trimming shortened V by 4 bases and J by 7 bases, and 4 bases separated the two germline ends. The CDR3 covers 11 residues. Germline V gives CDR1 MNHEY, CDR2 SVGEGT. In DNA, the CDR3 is TGTGCCAGCAGTTCCCTCGGGGAGCTGTTTTTT. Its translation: CASSSLGELFF.

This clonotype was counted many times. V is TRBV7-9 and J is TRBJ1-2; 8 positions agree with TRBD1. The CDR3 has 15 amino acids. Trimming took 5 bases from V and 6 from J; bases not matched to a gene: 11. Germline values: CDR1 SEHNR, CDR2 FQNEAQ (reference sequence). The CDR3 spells CASSTPVRGRDGYTF. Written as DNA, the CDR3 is TGTGCCAGCAGCACCCCGGTCAGGGGGCGGGATGGCTACACCTTC.

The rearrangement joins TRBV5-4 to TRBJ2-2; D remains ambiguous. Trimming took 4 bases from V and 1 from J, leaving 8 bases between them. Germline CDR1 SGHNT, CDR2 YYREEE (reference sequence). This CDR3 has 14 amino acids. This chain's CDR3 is CASSDPGNTGELFF. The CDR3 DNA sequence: TGTGCCAGCAGCGATCCCGGGAACACCGGGGAGCTGTTTTTT.

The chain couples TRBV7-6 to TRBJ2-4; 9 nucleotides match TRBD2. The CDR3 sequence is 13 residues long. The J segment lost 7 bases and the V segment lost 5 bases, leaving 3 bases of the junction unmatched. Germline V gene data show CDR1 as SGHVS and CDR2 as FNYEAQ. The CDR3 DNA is TGTGCCAGCAGCCCCAGCGGGGGGAACATTCAGTACTTC. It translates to CASSPSGGNIQYF. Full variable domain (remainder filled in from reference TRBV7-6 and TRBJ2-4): GAGVSQSPRYKVTKRGQDVALRCDPISGHVSLYWYRQALGQGPEFLTYFNYEAQQDKSGLPNDRFSAERPEGSISTLTIQRTEQRDSAMYRCASSPSGGNIQYFGAGTRLSVL.

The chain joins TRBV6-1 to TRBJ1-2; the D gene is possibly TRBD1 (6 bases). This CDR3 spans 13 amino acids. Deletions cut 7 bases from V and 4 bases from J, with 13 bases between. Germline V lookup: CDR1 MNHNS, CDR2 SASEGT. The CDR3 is CASNTGQPYGYTF. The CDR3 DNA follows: TGTGCCAGCAATACAGGGCAGCCCTATGGCTACACCTTC.

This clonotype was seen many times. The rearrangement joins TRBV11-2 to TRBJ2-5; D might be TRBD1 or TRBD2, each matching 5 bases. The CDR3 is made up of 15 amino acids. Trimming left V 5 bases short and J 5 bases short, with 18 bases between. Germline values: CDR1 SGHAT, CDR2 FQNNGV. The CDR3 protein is CASSLGAHSRETQYF. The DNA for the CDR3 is TGTGCCAGCAGCCTCGGGGCCCACTCGCGGGAGACCCAGTACTTC. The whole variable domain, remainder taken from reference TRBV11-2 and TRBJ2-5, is EAGVAQSPRYKIIEKRQSVAFWCNPISGHATLYWYQQILGQGPKLLIQFQNNGVVDDSQLPKDRFSAERLKGVDSTLKIQPAKLEDSAVYLCASSLGAHSRETQYFGPGTRLLVL.

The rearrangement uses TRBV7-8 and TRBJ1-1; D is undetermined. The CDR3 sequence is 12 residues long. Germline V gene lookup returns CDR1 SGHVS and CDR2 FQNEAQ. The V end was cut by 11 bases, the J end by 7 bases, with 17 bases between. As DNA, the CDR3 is TGTGCCGGCCTTAGAGATGGGCGTGAAGCTTTCTTT. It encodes CAGLRDGREAFF.

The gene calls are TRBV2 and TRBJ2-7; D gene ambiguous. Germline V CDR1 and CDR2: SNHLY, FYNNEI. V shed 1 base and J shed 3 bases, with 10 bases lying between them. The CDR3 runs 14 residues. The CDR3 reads CASSEGPYVYEQYV. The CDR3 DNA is TGTGCCAGCAGTGAAGGGCCCTACGTCTACGAGCAGTACGTC.

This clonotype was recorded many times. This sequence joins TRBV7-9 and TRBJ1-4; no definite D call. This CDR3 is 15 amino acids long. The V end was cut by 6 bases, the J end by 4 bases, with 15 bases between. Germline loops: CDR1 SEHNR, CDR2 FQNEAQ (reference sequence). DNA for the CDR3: TGTGCCAGCAGTGTGGTGGTTCGCGGTAATGAAAAACTGTTTTTT. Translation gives CASSVVVRGNEKLFF.

CDR3 region: CASSLRGRGIFEQYF. CDR3 sequence (DNA): TGTGCCAGCAGCCTCCGGGGGAGGGGGATCTTCGAGCAGTACTTC. The V gene is TRBV12-3 or TRBV12-4, the J gene TRBJ2-7; D might be TRBD2 (7 bases). This CDR3 has 15 amino acids. V gave up 6 bases and J gave up 6 bases, with 21 bases separating them.

The CDR3: CATKTRDGELFF. CDR3 in DNA: TGTGCCACCAAGACCCGGGACGGGGAGCTGTTTTTT. The chain carries TRBV24-1 and TRBJ2-2; the D gene is possibly TRBD2 (5 bases). The V gene's germline CDR1 is KGHDR and CDR2 SFDVKD. The CDR3 runs to 12 residues. The ends were cut back, 8 bases at V and 7 bases at J, with 10 bases in the middle.

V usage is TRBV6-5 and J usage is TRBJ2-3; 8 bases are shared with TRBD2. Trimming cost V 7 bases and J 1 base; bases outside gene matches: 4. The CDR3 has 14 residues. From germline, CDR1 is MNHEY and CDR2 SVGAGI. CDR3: CASMDGGGTDTQYF. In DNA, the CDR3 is TGTGCCAGCATGGACGGGGGGGGCACAGATACGCAGTATTTT.

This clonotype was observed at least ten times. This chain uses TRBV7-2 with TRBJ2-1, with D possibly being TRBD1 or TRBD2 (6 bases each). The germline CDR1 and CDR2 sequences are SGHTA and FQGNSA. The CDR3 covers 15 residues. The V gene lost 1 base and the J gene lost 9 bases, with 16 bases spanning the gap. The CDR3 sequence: CASSLDGGLPIEQFF. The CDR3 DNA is TGTGCCAGCAGCTTAGACGGGGGCCTCCCAATTGAGCAGTTCTTC.

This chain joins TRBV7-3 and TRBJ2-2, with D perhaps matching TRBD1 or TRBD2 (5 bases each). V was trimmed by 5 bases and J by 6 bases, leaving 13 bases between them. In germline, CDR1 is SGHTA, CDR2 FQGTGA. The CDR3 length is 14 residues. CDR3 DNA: TGTGCCAGCAGCCCGGGGACCAACCCCGGGGAGCTGTTTTTT. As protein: CASSPGTNPGELFF.

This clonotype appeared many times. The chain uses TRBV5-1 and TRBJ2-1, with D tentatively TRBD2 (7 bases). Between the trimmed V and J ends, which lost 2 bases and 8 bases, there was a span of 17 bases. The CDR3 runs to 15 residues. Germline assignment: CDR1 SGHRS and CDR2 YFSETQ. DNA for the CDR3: TGCGCCAGCAGCTTCACGGGGGGCCCCATCGATGAGCAGTTCTTC. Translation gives CASSFTGGPIDEQFF.

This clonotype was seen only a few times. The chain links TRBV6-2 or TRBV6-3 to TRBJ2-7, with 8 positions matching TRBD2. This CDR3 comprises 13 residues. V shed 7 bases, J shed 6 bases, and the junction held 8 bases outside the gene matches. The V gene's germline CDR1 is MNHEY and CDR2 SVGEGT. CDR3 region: CASTTRGGLEQYV. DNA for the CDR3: TGTGCCAGCACGACCCGGGGGGGTCTCGAGCAGTACGTC.

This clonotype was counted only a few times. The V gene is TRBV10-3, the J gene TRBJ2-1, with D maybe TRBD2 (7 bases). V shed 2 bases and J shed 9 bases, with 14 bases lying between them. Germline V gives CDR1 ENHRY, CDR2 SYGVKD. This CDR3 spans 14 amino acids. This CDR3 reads CAISERGAPGEQFF. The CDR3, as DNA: TGTGCCATCAGTGAGCGGGGGGCCCCCGGTGAGCAGTTCTTC.

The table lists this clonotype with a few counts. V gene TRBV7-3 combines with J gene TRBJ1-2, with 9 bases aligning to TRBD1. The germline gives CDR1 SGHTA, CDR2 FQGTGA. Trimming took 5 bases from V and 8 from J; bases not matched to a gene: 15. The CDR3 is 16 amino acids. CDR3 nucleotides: TGTGCCAGCAGCCCCACGGGACAGGGAAGTTTTGAAGGCTACACCTTC. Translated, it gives CASSPTGQGSFEGYTF.

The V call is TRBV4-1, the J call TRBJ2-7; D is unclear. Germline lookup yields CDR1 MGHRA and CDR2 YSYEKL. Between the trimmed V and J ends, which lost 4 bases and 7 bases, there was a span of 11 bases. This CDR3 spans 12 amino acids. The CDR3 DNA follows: TGCGCCAGCAGCCTTACCCCAGCGGAGCAGTACTTC. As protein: CASSLTPAEQYF.

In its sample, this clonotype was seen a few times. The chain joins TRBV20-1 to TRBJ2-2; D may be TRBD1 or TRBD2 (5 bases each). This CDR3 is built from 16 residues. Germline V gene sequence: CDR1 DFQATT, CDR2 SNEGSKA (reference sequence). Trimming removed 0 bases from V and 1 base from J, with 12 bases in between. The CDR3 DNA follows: TGCAGTGCTAGAGATCGGGACGGGGAGAACACCGGGGAGCTGTTTTTT. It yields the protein CSARDRDGENTGELFF.

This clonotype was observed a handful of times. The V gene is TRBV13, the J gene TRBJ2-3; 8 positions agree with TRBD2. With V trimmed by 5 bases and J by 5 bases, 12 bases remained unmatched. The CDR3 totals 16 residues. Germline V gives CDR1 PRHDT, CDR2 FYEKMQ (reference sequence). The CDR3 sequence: CASSESGGGFRDTQYF. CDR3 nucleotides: TGTGCCAGCAGCGAATCCGGCGGGGGGTTTAGAGATACGCAGTATTTT. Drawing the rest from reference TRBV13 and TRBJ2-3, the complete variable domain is AAGVIQSPRHLIKEKRETATLKCYPIPRHDTVYWYQQGPGQDPQFLISFYEKMQSDKGSIPDRFSAQQFSDYHSELNMSSLELGDSALYFCASSESGGGFRDTQYFGPGTRLTVL.

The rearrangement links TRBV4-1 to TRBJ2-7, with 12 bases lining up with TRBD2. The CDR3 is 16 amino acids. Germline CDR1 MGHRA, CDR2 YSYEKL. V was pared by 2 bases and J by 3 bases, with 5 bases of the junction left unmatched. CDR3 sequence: CASSQLAGGPFYEQYF. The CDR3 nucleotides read TGCGCCAGCAGCCAACTAGCGGGGGGGCCTTTCTACGAGCAGTACTTC.